The TCR beta chain under discussion was sequenced for a study of spatial heterogeneity in lung cancer. Study information: Consistent detection of more beta-chain than alpha-chain sequences was observed.

Each TCR cDNA molecule bore a unique molecular identifier. TCRdb reanalysed the 5' RACE reads using MiXCR and keeps one entry per CDR3 protein. The table shows tens of thousands of distinct CDR3 sequences, with about an eighth occurring only once. Time point in this sample: sample taken at primary tumor resection. Sequencing of whole RNA from tumor, nontumor lung or frozen PBMC involved no sorting. From germline, CDR1 is SQVTM and CDR2 ANQGSEA. V gave up 2 bases and J gave up 5 bases, with 12 bases separating them. This CDR3 spans 13 amino acids. Notes on the study in general: Blood carried ubiquitous expanded tumor TCRs more at resection than follow-up.

This clonotype came up a few times. Its cognate antigen is unknown. The rearrangement uses TRBV29-1 and TRBJ2-5; D is perhaps TRBD1 (7 bases). The sequence derives from a male donor with early-stage non-small cell lung cancer. Material: PBMCs, obtained at surgery. DNA for the CDR3: TGCAGCGTTGAAAGGACAGGAGGGGAGACCCAGTACTTC. Translation: CSVERTGGETQYF.